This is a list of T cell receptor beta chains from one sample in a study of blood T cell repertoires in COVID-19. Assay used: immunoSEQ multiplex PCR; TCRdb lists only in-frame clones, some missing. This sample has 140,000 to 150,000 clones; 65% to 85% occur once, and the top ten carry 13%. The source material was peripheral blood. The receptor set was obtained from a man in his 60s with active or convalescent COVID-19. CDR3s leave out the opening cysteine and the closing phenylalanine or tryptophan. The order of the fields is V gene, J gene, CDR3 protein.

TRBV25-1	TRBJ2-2	ASSGQKPNTGELF
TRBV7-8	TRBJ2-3	ASVRREVGDTQY
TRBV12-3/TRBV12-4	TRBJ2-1	ASSLTRAYEQF
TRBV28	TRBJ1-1	ASSLRGHATTEAF
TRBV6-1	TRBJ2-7	ASSEYGQPVYEQY
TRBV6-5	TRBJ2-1	ASSYSEDRTAF
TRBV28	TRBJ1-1	ASSLADTAQGAF
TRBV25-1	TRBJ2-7	ASSDSGGGTSYEQY
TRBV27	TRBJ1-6	ASSLRKGSISSYNSPLH
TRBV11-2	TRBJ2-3	ASSSGTATQY
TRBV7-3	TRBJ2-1	ASSQGSYNEQF
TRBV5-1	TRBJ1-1	ASSLMGPGNTEAF
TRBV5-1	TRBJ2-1	ASSPSGTNWNEQF
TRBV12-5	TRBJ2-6	ASGSSGANVLT
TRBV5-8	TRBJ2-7	ASSRTGPYEQY
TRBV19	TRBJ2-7	ASSPSGGSYEQY
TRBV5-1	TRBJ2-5	ASSATSGSEETQY
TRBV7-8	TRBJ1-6	ASSLVGNNNSPLH
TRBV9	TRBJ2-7	ASSVAARGAAYEQY
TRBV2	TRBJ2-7	ASSYRGMSYEQY
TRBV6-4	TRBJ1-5	ASIFNQATNSNQPQH
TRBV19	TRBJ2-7	ASRTSGMDEQY
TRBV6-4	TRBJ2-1	ASSESGTSGYNEQF
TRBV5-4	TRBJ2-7	ASSTSGGIYEQY
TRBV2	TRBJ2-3	ASSEDWDTQY
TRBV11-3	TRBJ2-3	ASAHRLGGSEADTQY
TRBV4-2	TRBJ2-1	ASSQDTGDNPYNEQF
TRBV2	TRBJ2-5	ASKGRRGQETQY
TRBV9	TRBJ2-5	ASSPQLAGGGETQY
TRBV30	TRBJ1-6	ALQQGEGNDSPLH
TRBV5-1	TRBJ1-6	ASRDSYNSPLH
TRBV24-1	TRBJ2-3	ATSAGEPTDTQY
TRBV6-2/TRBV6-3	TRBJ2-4	ASSYPGVLGGYIQY
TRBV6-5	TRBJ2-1	ASSYSTFSYNEQF
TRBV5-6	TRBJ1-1	ASSLVGTGVTEAF